The 3 T cell receptor beta chains presented below share a single source sample, sequenced in a study of T cell repertoires in cytomegalovirus infection. Antigens of these TCRs are unknown. TCRdb passed the reads through MiXCR, listing each CDR3 protein once. The sample includes about 500,000 distinct CDR3 sequences, around 35% seen only once; the top ten take 15% to 20%. The specimen comprised cultured PBMCs, sampled from culture after CMV antigen stimulation. The receptors were gathered from a human donor in good health (CMV status not recorded). Some clones in this sample may be carry-over from other donors' samples.

This clonotype was seen a few times. The chain is built from TRBV28 and TRBJ1-2; perhaps TRBD1 as D (6 bases). The V end lost 5 bases, the J end lost 4 bases, and 11 bases lay between the germline ends. CDR1 and CDR2 from the germline V gene are MDHEN and SYDVKM. The CDR3 contains 13 residues. CDR3 amino acids: CASSEPRGYGYTF. The CDR3 DNA reads as TGTGCCAGCAGTGAGCCCAGGGGCTATGGCTACACCTTC.

The chain joins TRBV29-1 to TRBJ2-3; tentatively, D is TRBD1 (5 bases). Germline V CDR1 and CDR2: SQVTM, ANQGSEA. V gave up 7 bases and J gave up 1 base, with 9 bases separating them. The CDR3 spans 12 residues. DNA for the CDR3: TGCAGCGCCAGGGTGGGCACAGATACGCAGTATTTT. Protein: CSARVGTDTQYF.

This clonotype was counted a few times. The junction differs from germline at one of its ends, possibly a read error. The chain carries TRBV7-7 and TRBJ2-5; unclear D gene. Looked up from germline, CDR1 is SSHAT and CDR2 is FNYEAQ (reference sequence). The CDR3 extends over 13 amino acids. The CDR3 sequence: CASSSRLKETQYF. The CDR3 DNA follows: TGTGCTAGCAGCTCTCGATTAAAAGAGACCCAGTACTTC. The complete variable domain, with remaining parts taken from reference TRBV7-7 and TRBJ2-5, reads GAGVSQSPRYKVTKRGQDVTLRCDPISSHATLYWYQQALGQGPEFLTYFNYEAQPDKSGLPSDRFSAERPEGSISTLTIQRTEQRDSAMYRCASSSRLKETQYFGPGTRLLVL.